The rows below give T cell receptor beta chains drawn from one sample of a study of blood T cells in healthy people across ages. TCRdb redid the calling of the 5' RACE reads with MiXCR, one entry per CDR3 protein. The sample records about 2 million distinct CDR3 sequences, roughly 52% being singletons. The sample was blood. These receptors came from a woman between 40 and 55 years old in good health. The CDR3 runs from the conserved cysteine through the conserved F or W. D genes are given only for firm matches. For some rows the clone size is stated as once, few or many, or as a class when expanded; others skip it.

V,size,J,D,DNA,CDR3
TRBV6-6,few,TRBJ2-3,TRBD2,TGTGCCAGCAGTTACGGTAGCGGGGCTACGCAGTATTTT,CASSYGSGATQYF
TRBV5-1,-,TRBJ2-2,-,TGCGCCAGCAGCCCTCAACAGGGACGCGCATCCGGGGAGCTGTTTTTT,CASSPQQGRASGELFF
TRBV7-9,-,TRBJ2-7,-,TGTGCCAGCAGCTCGACTATGAAACGCTACGAGCAGTACTTC,CASSSTMKRYEQYF
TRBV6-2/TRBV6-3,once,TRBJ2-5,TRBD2,TGTGCCAGCAGCCCTAGCGGGGGGCGGTACCAAGAGACCCAGTACTTC,CASSPSGGRYQETQYF
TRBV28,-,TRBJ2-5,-,TGTGCCAGCAGTAACCCCGGACTTCCCAAGACCCAGTACTTC,CASSNPGLPKTQYF
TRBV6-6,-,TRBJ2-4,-,TGTGCCAGCAGTTACGACCAAAAGGGGGTCGCCAAAAACATTCAGTACTTC,CASSYDQKGVAKNIQYF
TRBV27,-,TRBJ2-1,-,TGTGCCAGCAGTTTATGGCCTACCAATGAGCAGTTCTTC,CASSLWPTNEQFF
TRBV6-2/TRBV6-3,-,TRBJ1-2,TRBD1,TGTGCCAGCAGGGACAGGGTCGCGGTCTATGGCTACACCTTC,CASRDRVAVYGYTF
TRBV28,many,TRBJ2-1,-,TGTGCCAGCAGACCCAGGGCCGGGCCCTACAATGAGCAGTTCTTC,CASRPRAGPYNEQFF
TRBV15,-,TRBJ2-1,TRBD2,TGTGCCACCAGCAGAGAGCGGGAGACCCAGTTCTTC,CATSRERETQFF
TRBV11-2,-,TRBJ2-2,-,TGTGCCAGCAGCTTTTATCAGACCGGGGAGCTGTTTTTT,CASSFYQTGELFF
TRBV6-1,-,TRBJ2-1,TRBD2,TGTGCCAGCAGTGAAAGGGGAACTAGCGGGGGACCCTACAATGAGCAGTTCTTC,CASSERGTSGGPYNEQFF
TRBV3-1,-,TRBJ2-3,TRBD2,TGTGCCAGCAGCCAAGGCCGCCCACTAGCGGGGGGGCGAGAAAAAGATACGCAGTATTTT,CASSQGRPLAGGREKDTQYF
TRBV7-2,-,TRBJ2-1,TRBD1,TGTGCCAGCAGCTTAGGGGACAGGGTAGAGCAGTTCTTC,CASSLGDRVEQFF
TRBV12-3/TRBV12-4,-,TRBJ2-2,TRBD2,TGTGCCAGCAGTCGGGATCAGTTTGGACCAAGTAGTAGCGGGGAGAACACCGGGGAGCTGTTTTTT,CASSRDQFGPSSSGENTGELFF
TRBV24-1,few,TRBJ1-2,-,TGTGCCACCAGTGTTCACGATAACTATGGCTACACCTTC,CATSVHDNYGYTF
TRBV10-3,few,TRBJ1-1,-,TGTGCCATCAGTGGGAACAGCGAAGCTTTCTTT,CAISGNSEAFF
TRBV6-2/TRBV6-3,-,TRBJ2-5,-,TGTGCCAGCAGCAGGGGCAGAACTACCGCGGGGGAGACCCAGTACTTC,CASSRGRTTAGETQYF
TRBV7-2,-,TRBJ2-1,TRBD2,TGTGCCAGCAGCTCCTTTTCTAGCGGGGGGTGGAATGAGCAGTTCTTC,CASSSFSSGGWNEQFF
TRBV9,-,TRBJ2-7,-,TGTGCCAGCAGCGTAGAAACAGCCTACGAGCAGTACTTC,CASSVETAYEQYF
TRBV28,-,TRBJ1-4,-,TGTGCCAGCAGTTTTGGACAGTTGACCGAAGCAAAACTGTTTTTT,CASSFGQLTEAKLFF
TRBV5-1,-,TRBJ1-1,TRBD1,TGCGCCAGCAGCGCGGGACAGGGCGCAATGAACACTGAAGCTTTCTTT,CASSAGQGAMNTEAFF
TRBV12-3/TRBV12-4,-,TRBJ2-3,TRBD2,TGTGCCAGCAGTTTAGGGACTAGCACAGATATGCAGTATTTT,CASSLGTSTDMQYF
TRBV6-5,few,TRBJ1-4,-,TGTGCCAGCAGTAACGGGAACCATGAAAAACTGTTTTTT,CASSNGNHEKLFF
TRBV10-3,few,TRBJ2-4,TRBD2,TGTGCCATCAGTGAGCCAGGGACCGCGCGGGGGAACATTCAGTACTTC,CAISEPGTARGNIQYF